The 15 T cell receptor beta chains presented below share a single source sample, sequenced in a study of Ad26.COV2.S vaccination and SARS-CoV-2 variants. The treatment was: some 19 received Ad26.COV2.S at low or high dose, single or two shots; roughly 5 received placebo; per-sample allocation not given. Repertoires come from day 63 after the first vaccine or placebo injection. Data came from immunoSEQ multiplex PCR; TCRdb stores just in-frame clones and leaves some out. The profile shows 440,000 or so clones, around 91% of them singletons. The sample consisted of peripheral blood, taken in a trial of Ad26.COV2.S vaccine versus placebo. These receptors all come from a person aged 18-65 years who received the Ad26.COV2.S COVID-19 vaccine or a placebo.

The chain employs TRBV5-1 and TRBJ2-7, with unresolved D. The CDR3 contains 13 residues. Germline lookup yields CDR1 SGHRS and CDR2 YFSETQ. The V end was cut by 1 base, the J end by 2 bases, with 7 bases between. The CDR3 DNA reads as TGCGCCAGCAGCTTGATTGGAACCTACGAGCAGTACTTC. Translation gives CASSLIGTYEQYF.

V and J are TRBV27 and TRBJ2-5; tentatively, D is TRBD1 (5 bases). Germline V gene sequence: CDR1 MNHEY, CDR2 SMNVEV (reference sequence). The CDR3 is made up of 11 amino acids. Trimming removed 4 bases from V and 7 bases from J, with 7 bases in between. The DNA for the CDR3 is TGTGCCAGCAGTTCGCAGGGGACCCAGTACTTC. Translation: CASSSQGTQYF.

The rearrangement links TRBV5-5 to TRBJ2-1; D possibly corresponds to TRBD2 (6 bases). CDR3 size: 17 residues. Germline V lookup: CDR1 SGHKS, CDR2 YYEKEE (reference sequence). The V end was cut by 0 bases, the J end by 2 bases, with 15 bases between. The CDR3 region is CASSLALLRGPYNEQFF. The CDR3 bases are TGTGCCAGCAGCTTGGCCCTCTTGCGGGGTCCCTACAATGAGCAGTTCTTC.

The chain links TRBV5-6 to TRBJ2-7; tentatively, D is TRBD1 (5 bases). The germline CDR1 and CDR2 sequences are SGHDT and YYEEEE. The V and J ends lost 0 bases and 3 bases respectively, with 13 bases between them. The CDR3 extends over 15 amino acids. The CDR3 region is CASSLAVRTIYEQYF. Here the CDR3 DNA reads TGTGCCAGCAGCTTGGCCGTACGGACAATCTACGAGCAGTACTTC.

The CDR3 reads CASSYSRGRDQPQHF. In DNA, the CDR3 is TGTGCCAGCAGTTACTCGAGGGGGAGAGATCAGCCCCAGCATTTT. The V gene is TRBV6-6, the J gene TRBJ1-5; possible D gene TRBD1, 6 bases. CDR3 length: 15 residues. Trimming stripped 0 bases from V and 5 bases from J, with 11 bases between. The germline V gene has CDR1 MNHNY and CDR2 SVGAGI (reference sequence).

The CDR3 nucleotides read TGTGCCAGCAGCGTAGTCGCCGGGAACGGGGGGGAGCAGTTCTTC. It translates to CASSVVAGNGGEQFF. The genes are TRBV9 and TRBJ2-1, with 7 nucleotides matching TRBD2. The junction had 10 bases not matched to a gene; V was cut back by 0 bases and J by 10 bases. Germline V gene data show CDR1 as SGDLS and CDR2 as YYNGEE. The CDR3 runs 15 residues.

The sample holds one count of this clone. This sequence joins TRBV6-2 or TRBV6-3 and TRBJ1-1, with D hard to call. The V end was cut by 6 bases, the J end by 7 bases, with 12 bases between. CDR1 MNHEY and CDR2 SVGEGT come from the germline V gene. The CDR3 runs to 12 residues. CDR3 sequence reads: CASSTVAFEAFF. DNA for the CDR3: TGTGCCAGCAGCACCGTAGCCTTTGAAGCTTTCTTT.

DNA of the CDR3: TGTGCCAGCAGCTTGGTATTAGCGGGAGATGGAGATACGCAGTATTTT. Its protein is CASSLVLAGDGDTQYF. The rearrangement links TRBV5-6 to TRBJ2-3, with TRBD2 identical over 9 bases. The V gene end was trimmed by 0 bases and the J gene end by 5 bases; junction bases not matched to a gene: 7. Germline lookup yields CDR1 SGHDT and CDR2 YYEEEE. The CDR3 consists of 16 residues.

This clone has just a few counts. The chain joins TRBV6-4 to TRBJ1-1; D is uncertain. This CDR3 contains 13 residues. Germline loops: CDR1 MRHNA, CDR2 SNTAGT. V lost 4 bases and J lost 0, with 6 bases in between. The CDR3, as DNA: TGTGCCAGCAGTGTGAGATTGAACACTGAAGCTTTCTTT. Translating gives CASSVRLNTEAFF.

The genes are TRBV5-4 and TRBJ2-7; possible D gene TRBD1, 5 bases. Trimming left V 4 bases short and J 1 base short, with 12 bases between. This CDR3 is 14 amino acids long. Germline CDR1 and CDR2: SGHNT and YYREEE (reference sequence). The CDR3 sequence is CASSPTETSYEQYF. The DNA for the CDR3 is TGTGCCAGCAGCCCGACAGAAACTTCCTACGAGCAGTACTTC.

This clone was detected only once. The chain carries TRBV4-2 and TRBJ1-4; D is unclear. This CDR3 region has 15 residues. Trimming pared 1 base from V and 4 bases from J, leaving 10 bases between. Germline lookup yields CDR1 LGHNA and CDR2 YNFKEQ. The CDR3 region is CASSQGTVFNEKLFF. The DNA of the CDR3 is TGTGCCAGCAGCCAAGGAACCGTTTTTAATGAAAAACTGTTTTTT.

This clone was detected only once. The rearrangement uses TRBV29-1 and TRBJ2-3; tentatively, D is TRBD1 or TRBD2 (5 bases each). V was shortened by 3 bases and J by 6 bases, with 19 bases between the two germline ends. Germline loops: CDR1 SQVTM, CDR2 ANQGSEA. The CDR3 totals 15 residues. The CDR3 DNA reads TGCAGCGTTGACCCCGGGACCAGGACTGCTGATACGCAGTATTTT. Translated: CSVDPGTRTADTQYF.

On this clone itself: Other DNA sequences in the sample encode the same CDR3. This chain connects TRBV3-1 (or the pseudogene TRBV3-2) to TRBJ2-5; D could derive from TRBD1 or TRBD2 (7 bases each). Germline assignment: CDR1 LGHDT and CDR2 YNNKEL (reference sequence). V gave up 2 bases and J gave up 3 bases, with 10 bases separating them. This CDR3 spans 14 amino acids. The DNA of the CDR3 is TGTGCCAGCAGCCAAAGCGGGACAGAAGAGACCCAGTACTTC. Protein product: CASSQSGTEETQYF.

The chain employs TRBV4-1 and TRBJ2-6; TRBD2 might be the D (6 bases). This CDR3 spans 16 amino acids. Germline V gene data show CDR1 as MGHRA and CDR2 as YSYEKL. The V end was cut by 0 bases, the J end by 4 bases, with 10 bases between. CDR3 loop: CASSQEEGSGANVLTF. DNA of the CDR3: TGCGCCAGCAGCCAAGAGGAGGGATCAGGGGCCAACGTCCTGACTTTC.

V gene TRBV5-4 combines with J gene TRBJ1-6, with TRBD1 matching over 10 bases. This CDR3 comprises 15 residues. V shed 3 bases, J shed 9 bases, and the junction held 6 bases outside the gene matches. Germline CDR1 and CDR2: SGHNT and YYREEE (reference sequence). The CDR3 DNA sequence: TGTGCCAGCAGCTCCCAGACAGGGGGCAGTTCACCCCTCCACTTT. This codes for CASSSQTGGSSPLHF. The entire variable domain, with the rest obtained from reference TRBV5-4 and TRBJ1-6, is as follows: ETGVTQSPTHLIKTRGQQVTLRCSSQSGHNTVSWYQQALGQGPQFIFQYYREEENGRGNFPPRFSGLQFPNYSSELNVNALELDDSALYLCASSSQTGGSSPLHFGNGTRLTVT.